This T cell receptor beta chain was sequenced during a study of cytomegalovirus exposure and HLA in healthy donors. Overall study context: The same platform as the approximately 670 first-cohort repertoires was used for the roughly 130 validation repertoires, a later analysis reported. Study results and caveats: Some TCR beta chains (about 170 of them) were listed as cytomegalovirus-associated. Some public TCRs appeared in many individuals, while most sequences were rare.

About this clone: Its antigen is unknown.

CDR1 is KGHSY and CDR2 is FQNENV in the germline V gene. CDR3 size: 14 residues. V trimming: 3 bases; J trimming: 7 bases; junction bases outside the gene matches: 8. TCRdb's table, derived via immunoSEQ multiplex PCR, lists solely in-frame clones and lacks some. The data show 150,000 to 200,000 clones, approximately 80% seen once. The source of this sequence is a woman aged 25-40 years in good health and CMV-seropositive. Sequencing was done on a sample of PBMCs. J is TRBJ2-7 and V is TRBV16, with TRBD1 identical over 8 bases. The CDR3 loop is CASSHRDRTWEQYF. The CDR3 coding sequence is TGTGCCAGCAGCCACAGGGACAGGACTTGGGAGCAGTACTTC.